This T cell receptor (beta chain) was sequenced in a study of beta chain bispecific antibodies for T cell cancers. Study summary: Surviving healthy donor T cells from leukemia-line and bispecific antibody cocultures were TRBV-sequenced for family depletion. General study findings and limits: An anti-TRBV5-5 antibody cross-reacts with the highly similar TRBV5-6. In these mixed samples, most targeted TRBV reads derived from the leukemia cell line.

Germline assignment: CDR1 DFQATT and CDR2 SNEGSKA (reference sequence). This CDR3 has 17 residues. J was trimmed by 7 bases and V by 0 bases; bases with no gene match: 12. This clonotype was found many times. Its antigen is currently unknown. Blood mononuclear cells were expanded for around three days using either OKT3 anti-CD3 antibody or CD3/CD28 beads. Culture medium contained IL-2 at about 93 IU/ml and IL-7 at about 5.4 ng/ml. Unique molecular identifier barcodes measured each clonotype's abundance. TCRdb recomputed calls from the 5' RACE reads with MiXCR, one row per CDR3 protein. Among 8,000 to 9,000 distinct CDR3 sequences listed, less than 2.5% were seen once.

The rearrangement links TRBV20-1 to TRBJ2-1; 10 bases are shared with TRBD2. Sequences were derived from T cells from a healthy donor cultured with Jurkat leukemia cells, sampled from a culture containing an anti-CD19 bispecific antibody. This receptor was obtained from a human donor in good health. Some clones in this sample may be carry-over from other donors' samples. The CDR3 DNA sequence: TGCAGTGCTAGAGATATTCGACTAGCGGGCCACCTTAATGAGCAGTTCTTC. Protein: CSARDIRLAGHLNEQFF.